This entry concerns a single T cell receptor beta chain. The target antigen is unknown. The data are from a study of CD8+CD57+ T cells in acquired aplastic anemia. Study background: Healthy donors yielded roughly 9.8 million CD4+ cell reads on average. General observations from the study: Shared by patients and controls, around 27 CD8+ CDR3s were abundant in patients.

According to the study, genomic DNA was the template for TCR beta VDJ and CDR3 profiling. TCRdb independently ran MiXCR on the reads; one entry per CDR3 protein. This table holds about 180,000 distinct CDR3 sequences, 40% to 50% found once. Per the germline V gene, CDR1 is LGHNA and CDR2 is YNFKEQ. V was clipped by 5 bases and J by 5 bases, with 20 bases between them. This CDR3 region has 16 residues. The material sequenced was sorted CD4+, CD8+, or CD8+CD57+ T cells (not recorded which) from PBMCs. This rearrangement joins TRBV4-2 to TRBJ2-3; D perhaps matches TRBD2 (5 bases). This TCR was sampled from a human donor in good health. CDR3 region: CASSDLAGFTQDTQYF. The CDR3 bases are TGTGCCAGCAGCGACCTAGCAGGCTTCACACAAGATACGCAGTATTTT.